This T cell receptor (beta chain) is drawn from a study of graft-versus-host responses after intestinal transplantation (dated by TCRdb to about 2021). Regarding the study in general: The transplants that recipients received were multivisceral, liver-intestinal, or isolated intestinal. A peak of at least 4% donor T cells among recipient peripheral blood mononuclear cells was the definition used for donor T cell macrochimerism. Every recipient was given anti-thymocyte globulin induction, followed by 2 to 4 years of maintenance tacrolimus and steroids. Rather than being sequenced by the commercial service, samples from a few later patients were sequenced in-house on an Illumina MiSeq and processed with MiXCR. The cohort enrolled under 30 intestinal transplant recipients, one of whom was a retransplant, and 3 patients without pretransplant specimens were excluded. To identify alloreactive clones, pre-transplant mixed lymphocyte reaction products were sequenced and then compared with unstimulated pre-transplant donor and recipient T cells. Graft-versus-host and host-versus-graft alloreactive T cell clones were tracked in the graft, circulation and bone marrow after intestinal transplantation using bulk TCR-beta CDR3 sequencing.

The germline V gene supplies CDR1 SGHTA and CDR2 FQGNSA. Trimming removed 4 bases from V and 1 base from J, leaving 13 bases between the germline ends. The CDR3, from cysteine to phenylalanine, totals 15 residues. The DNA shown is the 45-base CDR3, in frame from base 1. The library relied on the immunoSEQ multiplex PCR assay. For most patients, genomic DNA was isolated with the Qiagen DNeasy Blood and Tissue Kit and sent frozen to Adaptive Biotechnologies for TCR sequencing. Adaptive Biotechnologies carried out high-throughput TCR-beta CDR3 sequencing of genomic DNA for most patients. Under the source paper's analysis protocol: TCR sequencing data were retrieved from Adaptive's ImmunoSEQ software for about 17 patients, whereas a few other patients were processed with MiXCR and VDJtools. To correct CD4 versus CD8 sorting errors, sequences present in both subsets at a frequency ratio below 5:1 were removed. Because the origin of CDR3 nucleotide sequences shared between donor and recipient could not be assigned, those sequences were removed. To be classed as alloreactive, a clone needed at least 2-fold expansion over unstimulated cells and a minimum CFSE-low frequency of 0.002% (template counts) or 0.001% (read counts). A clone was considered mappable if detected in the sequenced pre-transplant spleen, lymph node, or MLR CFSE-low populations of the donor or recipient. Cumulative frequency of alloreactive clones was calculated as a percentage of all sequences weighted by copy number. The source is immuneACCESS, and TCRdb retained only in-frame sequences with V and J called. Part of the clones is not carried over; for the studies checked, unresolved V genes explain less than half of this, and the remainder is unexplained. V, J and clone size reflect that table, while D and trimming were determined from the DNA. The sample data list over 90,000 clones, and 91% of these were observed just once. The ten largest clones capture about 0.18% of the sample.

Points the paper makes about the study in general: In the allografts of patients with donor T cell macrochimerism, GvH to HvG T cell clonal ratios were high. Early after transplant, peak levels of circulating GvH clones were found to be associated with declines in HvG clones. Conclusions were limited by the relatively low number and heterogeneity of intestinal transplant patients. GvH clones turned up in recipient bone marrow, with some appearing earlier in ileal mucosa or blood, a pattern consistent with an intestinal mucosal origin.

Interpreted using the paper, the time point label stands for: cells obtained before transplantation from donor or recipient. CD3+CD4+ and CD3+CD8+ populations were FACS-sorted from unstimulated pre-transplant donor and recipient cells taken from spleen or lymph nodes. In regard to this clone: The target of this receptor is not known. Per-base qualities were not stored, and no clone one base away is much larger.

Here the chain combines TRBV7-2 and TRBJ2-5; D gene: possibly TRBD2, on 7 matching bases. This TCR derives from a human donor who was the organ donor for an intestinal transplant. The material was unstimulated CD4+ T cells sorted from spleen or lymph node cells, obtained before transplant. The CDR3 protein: CASSWGGALQETQYF. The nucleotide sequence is TGTGCCAGCAGCTGGGGGGGGGCCCTCCAAGAGACCCAGTACTTC. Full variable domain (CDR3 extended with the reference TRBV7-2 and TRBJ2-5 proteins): GAGVSQSPSNKVTEKGKDVELRCDPISGHTALYWYRQSLGQGLEFLIYFQGNSAPDKSGLPSDRFSAERTGGSVSTLTIQRTQQEDSAVYLCASSWGGALQETQYFGPGTRLLVL.